This T cell receptor (beta chain) was obtained from a study of blood T cell repertoires in COVID-19. Across the study: T cells, B-cell-depleted T cells, or PBMCs provided the cDNA or gDNA that served as material.

The germline V gene encodes CDR1 MGHRA and CDR2 YSYEKL. Unmatched junction bases numbered 5, after V lost 1 base and J lost 2 bases. The CDR3 covers 16 residues. Original data processing: Amplification of reference gene primers was used by the study to estimate nucleated cell counts. Sequencing used immunoSEQ multiplex PCR; TCRdb keeps in-frame clones, though not all of them. V and J calls and clone size are given by that table; D and trimming were obtained from the DNA. The sample includes around 46,000 clones, more than 85% of them seen just once. The table lists this clone with a few counts. J is TRBJ2-7 and V is TRBV4-1, with 10 bases lining up with TRBD2. The sequenced sample was PBMCs or T cells enriched from blood (not recorded which). This sequence originates from a woman aged 45-65 years who had recovered from COVID-19. The CDR3 DNA reads TGCGCCAGCAGCCAAGGCCTTAGCGGGAGGACCTACGAGCAGTACTTC. As protein: CASSQGLSGRTYEQYF.